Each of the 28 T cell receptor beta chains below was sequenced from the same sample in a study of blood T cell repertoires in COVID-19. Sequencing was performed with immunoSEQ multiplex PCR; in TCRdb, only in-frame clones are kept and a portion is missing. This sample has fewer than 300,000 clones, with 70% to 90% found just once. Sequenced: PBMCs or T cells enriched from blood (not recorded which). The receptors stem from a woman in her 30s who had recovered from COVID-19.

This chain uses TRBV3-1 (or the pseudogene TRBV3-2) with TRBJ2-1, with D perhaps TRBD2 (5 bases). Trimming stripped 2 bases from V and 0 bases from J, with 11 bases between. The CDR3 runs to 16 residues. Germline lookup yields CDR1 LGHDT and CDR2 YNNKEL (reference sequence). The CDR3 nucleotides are TGTGCCAGCAGCCAACGGACGGGGAGCTCCTACAATGAGCAGTTCTTC. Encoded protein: CASSQRTGSSYNEQFF.

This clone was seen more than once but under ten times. In DNA, the CDR3 is TGTGCCAGCAGTAGGGACAGTCTTTCTTTCTTT. It encodes CASSRDSLSFF. The chain uses TRBV28 and TRBJ1-1; 7 bases fit TRBD1. This CDR3 comprises 11 residues. The germline gives CDR1 MDHEN, CDR2 SYDVKM. V was clipped by 5 bases and J by 12 bases; unmatched bases: 6.

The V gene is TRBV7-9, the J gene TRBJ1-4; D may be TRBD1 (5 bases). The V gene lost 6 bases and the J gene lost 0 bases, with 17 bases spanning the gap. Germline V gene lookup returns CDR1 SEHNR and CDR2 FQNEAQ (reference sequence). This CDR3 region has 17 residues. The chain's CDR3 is CASRTGFGGATNEKLFF. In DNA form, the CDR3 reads TGTGCCAGCAGAACGGGCTTCGGGGGAGCAACTAATGAAAAACTGTTTTTT.

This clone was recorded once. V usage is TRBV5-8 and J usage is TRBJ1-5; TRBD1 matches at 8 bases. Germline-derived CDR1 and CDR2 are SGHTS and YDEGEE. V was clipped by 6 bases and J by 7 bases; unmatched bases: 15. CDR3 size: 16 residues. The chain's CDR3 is CASTPIEDRAGQPQHF. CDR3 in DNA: TGTGCCAGCACCCCTATAGAGGACAGGGCGGGACAGCCCCAGCATTTT.

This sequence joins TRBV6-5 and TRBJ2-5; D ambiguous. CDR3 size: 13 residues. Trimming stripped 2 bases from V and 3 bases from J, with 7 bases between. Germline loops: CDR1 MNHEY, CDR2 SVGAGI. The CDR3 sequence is CASSYTIKETQYF. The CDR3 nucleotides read TGTGCCAGCAGTTACACAATTAAAGAGACCCAGTACTTC.

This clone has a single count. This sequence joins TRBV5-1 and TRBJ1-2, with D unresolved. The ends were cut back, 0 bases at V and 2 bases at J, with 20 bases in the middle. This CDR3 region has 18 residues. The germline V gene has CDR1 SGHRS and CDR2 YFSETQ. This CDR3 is CASSLAGGQRIVNYGYTF. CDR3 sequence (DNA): TGCGCCAGCAGCTTGGCCGGAGGGCAGCGAATCGTGAACTATGGCTACACCTTC.

The CDR3 loop is CASSFSTGLNYGYTF. DNA for the CDR3: TGTGCCAGCAGTTTCTCCACAGGGTTGAACTATGGCTACACCTTC. This chain links TRBV28 with TRBJ1-2; possibly TRBD1 for D (6 bases). Trimming stripped 3 bases from V and 2 bases from J, with 13 bases between. This CDR3 has 15 residues. In germline, CDR1 is MDHEN, CDR2 SYDVKM.

The CDR3 is CASSLGTLGPYTGELFF. Here the CDR3 DNA reads TGTGCCAGCAGCTTGGGTACTTTGGGGCCCTACACCGGGGAGCTGTTTTTT. V and J are TRBV5-4 and TRBJ2-2; weak D call: TRBD1 (5 bases). CDR1 is SGHNT, CDR2 YYREEE, per germline (reference sequence). Trimming removed 0 bases at V and 3 bases at J, with 15 bases between. The CDR3 is 17 residues long.

Here the CDR3 DNA reads TGCGCCAGCAGCCATTACGGGGATGAGCAGTTCTTC. This codes for CASSHYGDEQFF. The rearrangement links TRBV4-1 to TRBJ2-1; D is possibly TRBD2 (5 bases). The germline V and J ends were trimmed by 3 bases and 8 bases, with 8 bases remaining between them. Germline V CDR1 and CDR2: MGHRA, YSYEKL. This CDR3 contains 12 residues.

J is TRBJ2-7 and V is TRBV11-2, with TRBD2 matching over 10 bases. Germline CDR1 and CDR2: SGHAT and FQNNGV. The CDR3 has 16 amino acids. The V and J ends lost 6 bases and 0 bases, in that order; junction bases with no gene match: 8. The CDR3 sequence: CASRGGLAGVSYEQYF. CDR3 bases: TGTGCCAGCAGAGGGGGGCTAGCGGGGGTCTCCTACGAGCAGTACTTC.

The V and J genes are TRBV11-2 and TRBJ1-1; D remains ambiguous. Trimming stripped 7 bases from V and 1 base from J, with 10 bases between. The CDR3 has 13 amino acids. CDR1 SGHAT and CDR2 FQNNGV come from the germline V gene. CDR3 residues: CASKSLRNTEAFF. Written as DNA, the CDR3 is TGTGCCAGCAAGAGTTTAAGGAACACTGAAGCTTTCTTT.

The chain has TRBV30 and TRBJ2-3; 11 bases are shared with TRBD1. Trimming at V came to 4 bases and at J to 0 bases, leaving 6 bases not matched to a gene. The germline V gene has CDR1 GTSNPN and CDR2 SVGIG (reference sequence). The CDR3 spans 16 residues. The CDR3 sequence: CAWTHGTGGSTDTQYF. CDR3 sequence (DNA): TGTGCCTGGACTCATGGGACAGGGGGAAGCACAGATACGCAGTATTTT.

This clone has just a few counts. CDR3 DNA: TGTGCCAGCAGTTCCCCGAAGCGTGGCTACACCTTC. Protein product: CASSSPKRGYTF. The chain joins TRBV6-5 to TRBJ1-2; no reliable D call. V lost 4 bases and J 7 bases, leaving 10 bases between the germline ends. CDR3 size: 12 residues. CDR1 is MNHEY and CDR2 is SVGAGI in the germline V gene.

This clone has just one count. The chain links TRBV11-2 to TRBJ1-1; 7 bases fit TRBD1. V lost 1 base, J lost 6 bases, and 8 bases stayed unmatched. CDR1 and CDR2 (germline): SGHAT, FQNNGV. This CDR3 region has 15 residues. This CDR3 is CASSLVGGTEPEAFF. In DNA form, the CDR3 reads TGTGCCAGCAGCTTAGTCGGCGGGACAGAACCTGAAGCTTTCTTT.

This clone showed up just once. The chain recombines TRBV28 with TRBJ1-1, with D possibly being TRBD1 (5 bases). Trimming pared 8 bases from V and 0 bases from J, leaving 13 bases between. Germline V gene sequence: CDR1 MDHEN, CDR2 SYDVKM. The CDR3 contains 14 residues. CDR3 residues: CASGPRGMNTEAFF. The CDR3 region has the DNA TGTGCCAGCGGACCCCGGGGGATGAACACTGAAGCTTTCTTT.

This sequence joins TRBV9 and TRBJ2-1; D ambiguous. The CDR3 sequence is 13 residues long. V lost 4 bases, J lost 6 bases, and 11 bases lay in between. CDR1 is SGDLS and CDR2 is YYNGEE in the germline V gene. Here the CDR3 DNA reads TGTGCCAGCAGCCAAGCTTTAGTCAATGAGCAGTTCTTC. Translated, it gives CASSQALVNEQFF.

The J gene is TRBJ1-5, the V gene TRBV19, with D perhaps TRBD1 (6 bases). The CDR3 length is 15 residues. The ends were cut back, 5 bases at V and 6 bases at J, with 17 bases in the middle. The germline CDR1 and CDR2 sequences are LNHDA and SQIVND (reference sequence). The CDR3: CASSWGGGKSQPQHF. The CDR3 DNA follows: TGTGCCAGTAGTTGGGGAGGGGGTAAAAGTCAGCCCCAGCATTTT.

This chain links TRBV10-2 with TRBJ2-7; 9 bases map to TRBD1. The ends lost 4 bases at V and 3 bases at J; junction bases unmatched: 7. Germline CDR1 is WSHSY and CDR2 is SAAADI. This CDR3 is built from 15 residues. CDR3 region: CASSGETGGFYEQYF. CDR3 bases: TGCGCCAGCAGTGGGGAAACAGGGGGCTTCTACGAGCAGTACTTC.

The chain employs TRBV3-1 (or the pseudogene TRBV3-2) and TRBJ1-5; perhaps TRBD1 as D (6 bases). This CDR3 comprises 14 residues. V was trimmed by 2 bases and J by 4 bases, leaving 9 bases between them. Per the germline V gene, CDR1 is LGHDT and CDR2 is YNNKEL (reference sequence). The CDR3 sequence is CASSQLQGNQPQHF. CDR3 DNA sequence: TGTGCCAGCAGCCAATTACAGGGAAATCAGCCCCAGCATTTT.

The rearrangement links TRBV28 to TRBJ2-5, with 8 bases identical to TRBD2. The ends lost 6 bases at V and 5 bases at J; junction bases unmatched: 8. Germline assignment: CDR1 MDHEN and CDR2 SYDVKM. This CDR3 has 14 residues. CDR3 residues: CASRPGLGGETQYF. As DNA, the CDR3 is TGTGCCAGCAGACCGGGACTAGGTGGGGAGACCCAGTACTTC.

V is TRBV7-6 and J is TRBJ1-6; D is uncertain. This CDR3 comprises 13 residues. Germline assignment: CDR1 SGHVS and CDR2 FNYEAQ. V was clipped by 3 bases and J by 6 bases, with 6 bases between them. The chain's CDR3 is CASSLEGNSPLHF. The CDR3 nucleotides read TGTGCCAGCAGCTTGGAGGGTAATTCACCCCTCCACTTT.

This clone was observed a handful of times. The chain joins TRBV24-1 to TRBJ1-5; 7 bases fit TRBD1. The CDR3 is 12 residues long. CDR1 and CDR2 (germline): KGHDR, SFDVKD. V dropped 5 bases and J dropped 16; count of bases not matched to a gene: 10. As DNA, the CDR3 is TGTGCCACCAGTGGAGGGGACAGCCGGAATCATTTT. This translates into CATSGGDSRNHF.

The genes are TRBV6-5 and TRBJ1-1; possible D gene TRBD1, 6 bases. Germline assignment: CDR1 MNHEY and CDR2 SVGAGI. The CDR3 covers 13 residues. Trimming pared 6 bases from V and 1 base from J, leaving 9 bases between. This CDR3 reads CASRGQWNTEAFF. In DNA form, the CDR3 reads TGTGCCAGCAGAGGACAGTGGAACACTGAAGCTTTCTTT.

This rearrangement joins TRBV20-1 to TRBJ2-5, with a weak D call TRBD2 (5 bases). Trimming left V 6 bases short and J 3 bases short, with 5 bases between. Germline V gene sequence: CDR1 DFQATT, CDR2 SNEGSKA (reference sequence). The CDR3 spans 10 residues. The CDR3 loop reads CSAEEETQYF. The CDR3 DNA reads TGCAGTGCGGAGGAAGAGACCCAGTACTTC.

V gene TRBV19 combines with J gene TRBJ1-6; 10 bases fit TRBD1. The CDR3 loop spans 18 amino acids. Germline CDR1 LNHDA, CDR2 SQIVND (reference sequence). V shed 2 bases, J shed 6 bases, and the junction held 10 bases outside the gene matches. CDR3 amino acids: CASSIHNRDRGLNSPLHF. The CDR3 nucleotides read TGTGCCAGTAGTATACATAACCGGGACAGGGGCCTTAATTCACCCCTCCACTTT.

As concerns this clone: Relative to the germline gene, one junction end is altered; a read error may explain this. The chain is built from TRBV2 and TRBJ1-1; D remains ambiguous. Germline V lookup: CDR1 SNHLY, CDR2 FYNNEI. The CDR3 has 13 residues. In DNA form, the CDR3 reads TGTGCCAGCAGCGAAGGGCTGAACACTGAAGCTTTCTTT. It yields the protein CASSEGLNTEAFF.

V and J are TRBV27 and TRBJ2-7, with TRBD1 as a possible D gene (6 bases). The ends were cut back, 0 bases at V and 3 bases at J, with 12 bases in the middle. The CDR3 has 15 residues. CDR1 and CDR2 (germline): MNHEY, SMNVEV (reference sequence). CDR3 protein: CASSLSGRGSYEQYF. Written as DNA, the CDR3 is TGTGCCAGCAGTTTATCAGGCAGGGGCAGCTACGAGCAGTACTTC.

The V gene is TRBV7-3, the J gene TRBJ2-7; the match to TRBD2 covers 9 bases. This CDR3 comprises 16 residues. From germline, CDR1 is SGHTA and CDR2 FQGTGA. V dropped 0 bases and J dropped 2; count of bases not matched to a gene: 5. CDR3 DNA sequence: TGTGCCAGCAGCTTAACGACGGCGGGAGGGGCCTACGAGCAGTACTTC. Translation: CASSLTTAGGAYEQYF.